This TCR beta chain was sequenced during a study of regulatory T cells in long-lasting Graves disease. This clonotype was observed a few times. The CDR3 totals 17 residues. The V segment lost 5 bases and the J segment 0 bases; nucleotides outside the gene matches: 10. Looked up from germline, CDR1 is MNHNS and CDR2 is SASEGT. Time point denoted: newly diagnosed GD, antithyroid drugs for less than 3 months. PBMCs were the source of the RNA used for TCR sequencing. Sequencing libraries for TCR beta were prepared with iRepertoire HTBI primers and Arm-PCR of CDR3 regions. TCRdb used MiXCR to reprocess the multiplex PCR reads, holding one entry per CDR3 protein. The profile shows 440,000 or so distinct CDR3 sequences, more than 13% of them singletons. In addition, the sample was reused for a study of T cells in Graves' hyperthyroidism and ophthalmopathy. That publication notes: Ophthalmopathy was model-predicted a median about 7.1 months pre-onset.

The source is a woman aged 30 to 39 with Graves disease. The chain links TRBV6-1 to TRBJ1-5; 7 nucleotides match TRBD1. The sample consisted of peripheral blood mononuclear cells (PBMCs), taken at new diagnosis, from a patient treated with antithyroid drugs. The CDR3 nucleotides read TGTGCCAGCAGTACAGAAGGGGGCATCGATAGCAATCAGCCCCAGCATTTT. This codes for CASSTEGGIDSNQPQHF.